This TCR beta chain appears in the sequencing data of a study of T cell responses to AZD1222 COVID-19 vaccine. For this clone: The antigen is unknown.

General study results and limits: Repertoires were sampled only after the peak T cell response.

Profiled with immunoSEQ multiplex PCR; TCRdb holds only in-frame clones, not every one. The sample gives about 160,000 clones, approximately 90% of which show up once; around 0.99% is in the top ten. This clonotype was sampled from an adult who received the AZD1222 COVID-19 vaccine. This specimen consisted of peripheral blood, obtained 28 days after the second AZD1222 dose.

The CDR3 DNA reads TGTGCCAGTAGTCCCTGGGAACGGGGAGAAAATCAGCCCCAGCATTTT. Its protein is CASSPWERGENQPQHF. The rearrangement joins TRBV19 to TRBJ1-5; D is ambiguous. The germline gives CDR1 LNHDA, CDR2 SQIVND (reference sequence). This CDR3 spans 16 amino acids. Trimming shortened V by 5 bases and J by 4 bases, and 18 bases separated the two germline ends.